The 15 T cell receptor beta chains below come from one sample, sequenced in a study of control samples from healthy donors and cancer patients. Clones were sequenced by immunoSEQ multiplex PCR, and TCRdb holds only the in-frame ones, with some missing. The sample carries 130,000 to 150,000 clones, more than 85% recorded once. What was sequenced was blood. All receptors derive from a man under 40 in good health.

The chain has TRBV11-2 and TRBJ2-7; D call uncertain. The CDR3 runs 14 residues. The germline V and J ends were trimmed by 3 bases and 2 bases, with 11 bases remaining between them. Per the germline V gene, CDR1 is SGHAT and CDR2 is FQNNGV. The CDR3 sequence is CASSFGEGPYEQYF. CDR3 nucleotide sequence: TGTGCCAGCAGCTTTGGTGAAGGTCCCTACGAGCAGTACTTC.

CDR3 protein: CASSHRVWETQYF. The CDR3 DNA sequence: TGTGCCAGCAGCCACAGGGTTTGGGAGACCCAGTACTTC. This chain links TRBV21-1 with TRBJ2-5; the table calls TRBD1, which could not be checked here. TRBV21-1 is a pseudogene segment. There are 13 residues in the CDR3.

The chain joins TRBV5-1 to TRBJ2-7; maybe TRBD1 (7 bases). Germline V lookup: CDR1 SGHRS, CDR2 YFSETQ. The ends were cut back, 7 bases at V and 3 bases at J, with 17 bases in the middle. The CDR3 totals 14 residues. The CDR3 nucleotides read TGCGCCAGCGGAGAGGAGGGGGCTGGCTACGAGCAGTACTTC. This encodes CASGEEGAGYEQYF.

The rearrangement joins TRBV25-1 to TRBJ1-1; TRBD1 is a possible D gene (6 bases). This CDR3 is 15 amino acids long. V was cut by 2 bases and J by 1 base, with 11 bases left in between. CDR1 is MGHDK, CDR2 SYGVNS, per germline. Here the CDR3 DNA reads TGTGCCAGCAGTGAACTCGGACAGCAGAACACTGAAGCTTTCTTT. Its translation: CASSELGQQNTEAFF. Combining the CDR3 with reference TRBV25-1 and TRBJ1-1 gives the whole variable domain EADIYQTPRYLVIGTGKKITLECSQTMGHDKMYWYQQDPGMELHLIHYSYGVNSTEKGDLSSESTVSRIRTEHFPLTLESARPSHTSQYLCASSELGQQNTEAFFGQGTRLTVV.

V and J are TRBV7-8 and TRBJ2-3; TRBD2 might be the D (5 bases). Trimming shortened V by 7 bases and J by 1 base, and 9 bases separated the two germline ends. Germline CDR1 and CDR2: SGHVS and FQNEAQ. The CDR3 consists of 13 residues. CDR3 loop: CASILGGTDTQYF. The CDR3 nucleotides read TGTGCCAGCATTCTCGGGGGCACAGATACGCAGTATTTT. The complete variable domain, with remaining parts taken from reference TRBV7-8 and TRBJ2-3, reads GAGVSQSPRYKVAKRGQDVALRCDPISGHVSLFWYQQALGQGPEFLTYFQNEAQLDKSGLPSDRFFAERPEGSVSTLKIQRTQQEDSAVYLCASILGGTDTQYFGPGTRLTVL.

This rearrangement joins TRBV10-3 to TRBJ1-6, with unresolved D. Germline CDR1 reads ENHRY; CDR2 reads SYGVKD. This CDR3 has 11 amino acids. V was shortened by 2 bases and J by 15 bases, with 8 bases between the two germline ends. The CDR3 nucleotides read TGTGCCATCAGTGAGGACGGAAACCTCCACTTT. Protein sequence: CAISEDGNLHF.

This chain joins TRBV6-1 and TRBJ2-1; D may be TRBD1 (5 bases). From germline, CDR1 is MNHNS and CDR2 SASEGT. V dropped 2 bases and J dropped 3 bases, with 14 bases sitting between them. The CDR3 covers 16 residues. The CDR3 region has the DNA TGTGCCAGCAGTGAAAGTACAGGCCCGGGCTACAATGAGCAGTTCTTC. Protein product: CASSESTGPGYNEQFF.

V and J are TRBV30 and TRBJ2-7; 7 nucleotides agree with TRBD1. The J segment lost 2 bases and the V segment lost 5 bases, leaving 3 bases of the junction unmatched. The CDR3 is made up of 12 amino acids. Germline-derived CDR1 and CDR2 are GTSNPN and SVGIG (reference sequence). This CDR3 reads CAWSDRAYEQYF. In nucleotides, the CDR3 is TGTGCCTGGTCTGACAGGGCCTACGAGCAGTACTTC. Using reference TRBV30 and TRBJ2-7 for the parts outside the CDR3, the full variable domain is SQTIHQWPATLVQPVGSPLSLECTVEGTSNPNLYWYRQAAGRGLQLLFYSVGIGQISSEVPQNLSASRPQDRQFILSSKKLLLSDSGFYLCAWSDRAYEQYFGPGTRLTVT.

CDR3 sequence: CASSVEAGQGSPLHF. DNA for the CDR3: TGTGCCAGCAGCGTAGAAGCGGGGCAGGGTTCACCCCTCCACTTT. The chain recombines TRBV9 with TRBJ1-6, with D maybe TRBD1 (5 bases). This CDR3 spans 15 amino acids. Germline V gene lookup returns CDR1 SGDLS and CDR2 YYNGEE. V was shortened by 0 bases and J by 9 bases, with 13 bases between the two germline ends.

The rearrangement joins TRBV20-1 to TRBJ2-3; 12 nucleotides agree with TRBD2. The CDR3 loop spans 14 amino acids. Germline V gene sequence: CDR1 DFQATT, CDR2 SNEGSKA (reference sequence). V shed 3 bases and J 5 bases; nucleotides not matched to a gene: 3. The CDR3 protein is CSASTSGGLDTQYF. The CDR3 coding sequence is TGCAGTGCTAGTACTAGCGGGGGGTTAGATACGCAGTATTTT.

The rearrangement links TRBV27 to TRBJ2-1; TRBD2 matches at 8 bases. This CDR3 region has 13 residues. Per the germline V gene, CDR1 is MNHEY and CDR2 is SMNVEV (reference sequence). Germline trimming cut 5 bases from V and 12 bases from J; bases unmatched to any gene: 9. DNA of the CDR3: TGTGCCAGCAGTGTTCCGGGGGGGGCCCGGCAGTTCTTC. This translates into CASSVPGGARQFF.

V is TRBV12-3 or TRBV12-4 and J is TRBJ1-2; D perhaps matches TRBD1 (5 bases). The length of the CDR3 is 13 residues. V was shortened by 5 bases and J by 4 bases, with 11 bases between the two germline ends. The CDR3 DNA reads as TGTGCCAGCAGTCCAGGGACCCCCTATGGCTACACCTTC. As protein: CASSPGTPYGYTF.

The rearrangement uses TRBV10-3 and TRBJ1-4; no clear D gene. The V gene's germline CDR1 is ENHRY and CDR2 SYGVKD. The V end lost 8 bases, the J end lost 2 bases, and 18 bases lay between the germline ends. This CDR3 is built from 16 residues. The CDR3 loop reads CAISRRQSSTNEKLFF. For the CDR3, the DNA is TGTGCCATCTCGAGGCGACAAAGTTCCACTAATGAAAAACTGTTTTTT.

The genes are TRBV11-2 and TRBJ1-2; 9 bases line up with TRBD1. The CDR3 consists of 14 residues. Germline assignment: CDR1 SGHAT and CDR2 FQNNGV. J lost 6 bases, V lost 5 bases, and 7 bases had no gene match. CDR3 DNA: TGTGCCAGCAGCCCCGCCCGGGACAGGGATGGCTACACCTTC. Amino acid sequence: CASSPARDRDGYTF.

Written as DNA, the CDR3 is TGTGCCAGCAGCGTAGTCGCGGGGGCAAGCACAGATACGCAGTATTTT. It encodes CASSVVAGASTDTQYF. The genes are TRBV9 and TRBJ2-3, with a tentative D call TRBD2 (7 bases). The germline V gene encodes CDR1 SGDLS and CDR2 YYNGEE. This CDR3 has 16 residues. With 0 bases removed from V and 0 bases from J, the gap between germline ends came to 11 bases.